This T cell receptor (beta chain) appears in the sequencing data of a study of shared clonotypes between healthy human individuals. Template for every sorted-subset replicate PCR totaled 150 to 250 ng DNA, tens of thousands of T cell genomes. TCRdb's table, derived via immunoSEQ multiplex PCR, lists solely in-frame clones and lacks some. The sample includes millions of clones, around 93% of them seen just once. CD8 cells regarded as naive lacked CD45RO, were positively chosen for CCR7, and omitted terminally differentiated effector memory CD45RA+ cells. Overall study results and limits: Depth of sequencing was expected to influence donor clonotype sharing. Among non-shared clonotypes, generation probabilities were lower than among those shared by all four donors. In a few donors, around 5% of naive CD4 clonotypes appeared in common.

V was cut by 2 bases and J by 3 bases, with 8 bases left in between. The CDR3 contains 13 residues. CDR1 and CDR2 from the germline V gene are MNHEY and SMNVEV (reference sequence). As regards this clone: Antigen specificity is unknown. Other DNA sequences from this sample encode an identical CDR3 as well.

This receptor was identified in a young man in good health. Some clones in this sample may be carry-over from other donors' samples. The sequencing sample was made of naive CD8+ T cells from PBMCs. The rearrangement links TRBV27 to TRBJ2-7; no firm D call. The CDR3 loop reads CASSLRGDYEQYF. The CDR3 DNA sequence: TGTGCCAGCAGTTTAAGAGGCGACTACGAGCAGTACTTC.